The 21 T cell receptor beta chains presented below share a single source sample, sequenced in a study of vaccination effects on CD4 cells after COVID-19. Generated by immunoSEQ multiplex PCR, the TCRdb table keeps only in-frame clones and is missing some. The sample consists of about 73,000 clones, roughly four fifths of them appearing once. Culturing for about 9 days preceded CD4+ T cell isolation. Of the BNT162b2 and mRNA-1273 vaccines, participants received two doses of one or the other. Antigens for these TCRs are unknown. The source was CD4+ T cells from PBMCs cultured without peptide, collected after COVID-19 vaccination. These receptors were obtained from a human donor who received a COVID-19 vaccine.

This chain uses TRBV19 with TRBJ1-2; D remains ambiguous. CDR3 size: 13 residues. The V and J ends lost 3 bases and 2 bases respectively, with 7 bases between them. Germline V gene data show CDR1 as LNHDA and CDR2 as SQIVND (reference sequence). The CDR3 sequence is CASSITVNYGYTF. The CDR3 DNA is TGTGCCAGTAGTATTACGGTCAACTATGGCTACACCTTC.

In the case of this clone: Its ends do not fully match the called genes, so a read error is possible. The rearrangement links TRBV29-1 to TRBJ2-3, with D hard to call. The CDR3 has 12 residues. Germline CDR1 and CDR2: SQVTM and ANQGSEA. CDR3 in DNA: TGCAGCGTTAAAGACGGCACAAATACGCAGTATTTT. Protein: CSVKDGTNTQYF.

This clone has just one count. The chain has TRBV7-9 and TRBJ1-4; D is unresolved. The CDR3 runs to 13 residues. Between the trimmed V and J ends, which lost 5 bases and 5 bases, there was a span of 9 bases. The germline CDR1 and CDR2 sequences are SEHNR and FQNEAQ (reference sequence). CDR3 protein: CASSRSANEKLFF. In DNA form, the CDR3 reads TGTGCCAGCAGCCGTAGCGCCAATGAAAAACTGTTTTTT.

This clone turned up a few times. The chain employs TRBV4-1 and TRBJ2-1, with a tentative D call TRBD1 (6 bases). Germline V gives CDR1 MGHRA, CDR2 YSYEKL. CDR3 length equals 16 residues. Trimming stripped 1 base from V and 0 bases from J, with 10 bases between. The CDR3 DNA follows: TGCGCCAGCAGCCAAGTGGGACAAAGCTCCTACAATGAGCAGTTCTTC. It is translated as CASSQVGQSSYNEQFF.

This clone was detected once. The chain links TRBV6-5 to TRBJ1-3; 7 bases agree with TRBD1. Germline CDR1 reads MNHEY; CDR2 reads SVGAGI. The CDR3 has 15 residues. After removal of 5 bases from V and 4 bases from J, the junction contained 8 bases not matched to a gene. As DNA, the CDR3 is TGTGCCAGCAGTAACGAGGGGGCGCGGGGAAACACCATATATTTT. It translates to CASSNEGARGNTIYF.

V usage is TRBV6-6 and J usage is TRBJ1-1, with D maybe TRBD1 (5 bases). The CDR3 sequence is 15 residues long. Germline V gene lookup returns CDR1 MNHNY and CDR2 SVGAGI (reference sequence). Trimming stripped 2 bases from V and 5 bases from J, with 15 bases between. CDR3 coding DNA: TGTGCCAGCAGTTACCCCCCGGGGGGAGGGACTGAAGCTTTCTTT. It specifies CASSYPPGGGTEAFF.

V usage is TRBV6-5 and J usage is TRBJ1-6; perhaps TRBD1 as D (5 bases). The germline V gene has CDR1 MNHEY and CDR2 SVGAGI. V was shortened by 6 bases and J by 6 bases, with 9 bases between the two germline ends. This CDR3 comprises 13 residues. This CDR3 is CASRHDSNSPLHF. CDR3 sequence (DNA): TGTGCCAGCAGGCACGACAGTAATTCACCCCTCCACTTT.

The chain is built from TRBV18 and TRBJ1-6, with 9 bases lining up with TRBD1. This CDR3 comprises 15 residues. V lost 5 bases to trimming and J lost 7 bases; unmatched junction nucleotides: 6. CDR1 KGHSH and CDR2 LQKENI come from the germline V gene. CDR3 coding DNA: TGTGCCAGCTCAACAGGGACAGGGAGCAATTCACCCCTCCACTTT. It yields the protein CASSTGTGSNSPLHF. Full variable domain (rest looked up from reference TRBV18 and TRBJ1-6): NAGVMQNPRHLVRRRGQEARLRCSPMKGHSHVYWYRQLPEEGLKFMVYLQKENIIDESGMPKERFSAEFPKEGPSILRIQQVVRGDSAAYFCASSTGTGSNSPLHFGNGTRLTVT.

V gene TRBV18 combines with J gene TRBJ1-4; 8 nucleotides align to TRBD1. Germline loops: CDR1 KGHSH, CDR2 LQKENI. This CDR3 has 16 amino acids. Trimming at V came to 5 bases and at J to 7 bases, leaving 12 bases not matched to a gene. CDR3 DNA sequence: TGTGCCAGCTCAAAAAGCCGGACAGGGCCTACTGAAAAACTGTTTTTT. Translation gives CASSKSRTGPTEKLFF.

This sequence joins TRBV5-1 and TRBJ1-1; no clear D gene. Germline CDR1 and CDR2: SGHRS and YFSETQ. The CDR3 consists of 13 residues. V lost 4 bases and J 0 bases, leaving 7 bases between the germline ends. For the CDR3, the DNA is TGCGCCAGCAGCCCTTCATTGAACACTGAAGCTTTCTTT. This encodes CASSPSLNTEAFF.

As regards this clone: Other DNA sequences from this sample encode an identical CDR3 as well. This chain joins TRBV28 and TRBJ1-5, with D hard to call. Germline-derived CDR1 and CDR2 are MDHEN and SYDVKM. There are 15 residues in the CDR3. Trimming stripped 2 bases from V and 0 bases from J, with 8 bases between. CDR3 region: CASSLNSGSNQPQHF. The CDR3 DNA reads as TGTGCCAGCAGTTTAAATTCGGGTAGCAATCAGCCCCAGCATTTT.

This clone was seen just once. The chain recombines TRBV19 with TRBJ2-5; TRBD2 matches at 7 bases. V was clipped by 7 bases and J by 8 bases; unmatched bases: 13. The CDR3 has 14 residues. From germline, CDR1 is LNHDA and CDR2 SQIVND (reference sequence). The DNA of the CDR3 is TGTGCCAGTACCAGAACCAGCGGGGTGTATACCCAGTACTTC. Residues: CASTRTSGVYTQYF.

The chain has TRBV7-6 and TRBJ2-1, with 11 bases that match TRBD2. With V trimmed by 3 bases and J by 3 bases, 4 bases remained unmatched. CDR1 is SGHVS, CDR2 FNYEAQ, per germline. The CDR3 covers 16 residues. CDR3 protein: CASSFPGLAVYNEQFF. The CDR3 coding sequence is TGTGCCAGCAGCTTTCCGGGACTAGCGGTCTACAATGAGCAGTTCTTC.

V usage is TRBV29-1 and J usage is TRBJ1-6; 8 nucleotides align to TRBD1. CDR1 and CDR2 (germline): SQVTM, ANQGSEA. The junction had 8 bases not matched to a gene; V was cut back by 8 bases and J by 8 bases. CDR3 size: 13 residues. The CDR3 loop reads CSLRNRGDSPLHF. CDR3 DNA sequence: TGCAGCTTAAGAAACAGGGGGGATTCACCCCTCCACTTT.

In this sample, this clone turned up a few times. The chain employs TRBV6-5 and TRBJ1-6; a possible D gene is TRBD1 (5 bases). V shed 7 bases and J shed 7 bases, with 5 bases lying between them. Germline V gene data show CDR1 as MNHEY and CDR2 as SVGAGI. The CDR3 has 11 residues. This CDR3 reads CASKGNSPLHF. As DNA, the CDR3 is TGTGCCAGCAAGGGGAATTCACCCCTCCACTTT.

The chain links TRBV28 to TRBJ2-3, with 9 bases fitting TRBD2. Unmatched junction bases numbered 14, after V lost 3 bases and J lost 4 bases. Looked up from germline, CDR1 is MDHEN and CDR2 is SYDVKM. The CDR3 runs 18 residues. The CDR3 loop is CASSLRLGKRGDADTQYF. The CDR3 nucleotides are TGTGCCAGCAGTTTGCGCCTCGGGAAGCGGGGGGATGCAGATACGCAGTATTTT.

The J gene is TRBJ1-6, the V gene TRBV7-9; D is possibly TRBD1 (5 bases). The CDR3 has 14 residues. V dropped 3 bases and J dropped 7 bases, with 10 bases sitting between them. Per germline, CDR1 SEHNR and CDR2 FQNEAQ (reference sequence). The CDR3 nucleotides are TGTGCCAGCAGCTTCGGGGCCTGGAATTCACCCCTCCACTTT. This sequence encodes CASSFGAWNSPLHF.

The CDR3 spells CATSEWENEQFF. The CDR3 nucleotides read TGTGCCACCAGTGAATGGGAGAATGAGCAGTTCTTC. V and J are TRBV24-1 and TRBJ2-1, with a weak D call TRBD2 (5 bases). Trimming removed 4 bases from V and 7 bases from J, with 7 bases in between. Per germline, CDR1 KGHDR and CDR2 SFDVKD. The CDR3 totals 12 residues.

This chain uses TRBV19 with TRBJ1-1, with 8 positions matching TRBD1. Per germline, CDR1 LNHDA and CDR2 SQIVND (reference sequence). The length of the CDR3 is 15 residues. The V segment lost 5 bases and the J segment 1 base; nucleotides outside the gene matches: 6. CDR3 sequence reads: CASSPDGTGNTEAFF. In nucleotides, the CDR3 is TGTGCCAGTAGTCCTGACGGGACAGGGAACACTGAAGCTTTCTTT.

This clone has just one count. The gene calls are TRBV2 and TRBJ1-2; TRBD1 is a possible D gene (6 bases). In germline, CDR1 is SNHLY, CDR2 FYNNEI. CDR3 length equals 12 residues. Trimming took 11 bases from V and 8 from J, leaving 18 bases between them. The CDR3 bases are TGTGCCGGGGCACAGGGAGATCGGGGCTACACCTTC. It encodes CAGAQGDRGYTF.

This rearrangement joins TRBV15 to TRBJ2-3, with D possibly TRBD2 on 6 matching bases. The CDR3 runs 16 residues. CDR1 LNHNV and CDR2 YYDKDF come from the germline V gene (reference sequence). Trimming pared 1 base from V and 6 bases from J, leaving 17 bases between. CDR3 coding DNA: TGTGCCACCAGCAGAGGGGCTAGCGCCGGAGCGGATACGCAGTATTTT. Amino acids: CATSRGASAGADTQYF.